This is a list of T cell receptor beta chains from one sample in a study of T cell changes during pregnancy in multiple sclerosis. Assay: immunoSEQ multiplex PCR; the TCRdb copy retains only in-frame clones and omits some. The sample has about 66,000 clones; 90% are singletons. The sequencing used peripheral blood, collected in the third trimester of pregnancy. These receptors all stem from a female donor with multiple sclerosis, enrolled in a pregnancy study. The conserved cysteine and the conserved F or W are not part of the CDR3 here.

J gene: TRBJ2-1; CDR3 length: 13; V gene: TRBV5-1; CDR3 protein: ASSLEGTSGGAGF
J gene: TRBJ1-1; CDR3 length: 12; V gene: TRBV5-5; CDR3 protein: ASSMTGVTTEAF
J gene: TRBJ2-1; CDR3 length: 14; V gene: TRBV13; CDR3 protein: ASILYGQGDNNEQF
J gene: TRBJ2-7; CDR3 length: 7; V gene: TRBV7-9; CDR3 protein: AQGDEQY
J gene: TRBJ1-2; CDR3 length: 10; V gene: TRBV6-5; CDR3 protein: ASKDRGSGYT
J gene: TRBJ2-1; CDR3 length: 10; V gene: TRBV5-1; CDR3 protein: ASSLAGNEQF
J gene: TRBJ2-2; CDR3 length: 13; V gene: TRBV9; CDR3 protein: ASSVGRGRGGELF
J gene: TRBJ2-3; CDR3 length: 10; V gene: TRBV28; CDR3 protein: ASTQGAQSWY
J gene: TRBJ2-7; CDR3 length: 14; V gene: TRBV7-5; CDR3 protein: VRSLGKRTHSYEQY
J gene: TRBJ2-3; CDR3 length: 15; V gene: TRBV4-2; CDR3 protein: ASSQRIAGGPTDTQY
J gene: TRBJ2-3; CDR3 length: 11; V gene: TRBV30; CDR3 protein: AWSSLGQGVCY
J gene: TRBJ2-4; CDR3 length: 14; V gene: TRBV7-9; CDR3 protein: ASSSGAGLAKNIQY
J gene: TRBJ2-5; CDR3 length: 13; V gene: TRBV9; CDR3 protein: ASSVLAGDQETQY
J gene: TRBJ1-2; CDR3 length: 11; V gene: TRBV6-1; CDR3 protein: ASSPDRVYGYT
J gene: TRBJ2-7; CDR3 length: 13; V gene: TRBV7-7; CDR3 protein: ASSLRQGGSYEQY
J gene: TRBJ1-1; CDR3 length: 12; V gene: TRBV2; CDR3 protein: ASSSVPQNTEAF
J gene: TRBJ2-2; CDR3 length: 16; V gene: TRBV7-2; CDR3 protein: ASSYQTPGTGGTGELF
J gene: TRBJ2-5; CDR3 length: 17; V gene: TRBV5-6; CDR3 protein: ASSLGLAGGPTKQETQY
J gene: TRBJ2-5; CDR3 length: 12; V gene: TRBV5-1; CDR3 protein: ASSLVGGQETQY
J gene: TRBJ1-4; CDR3 length: 13; V gene: TRBV4-1; CDR3 protein: ASSHTGGPNEKLF
J gene: TRBJ2-3; CDR3 length: 14; V gene: TRBV7-9; CDR3 protein: ASSSTGTGRHHTQY
J gene: TRBJ2-7; CDR3 length: 11; V gene: TRBV7-9; CDR3 protein: ASSPDRFYEQY
J gene: NA; CDR3 length: 13; V gene: TRBV5-1; CDR3 protein: ASSLWTGETYEQY
J gene: TRBJ2-7; CDR3 length: 13; V gene: TRBV13; CDR3 protein: ASSFEEGPTYEQY
J gene: TRBJ1-1; CDR3 length: 13; V gene: TRBV27; CDR3 protein: ASSLSATGNTEAF
J gene: TRBJ2-5; CDR3 length: 10; V gene: TRBV7-9; CDR3 protein: ASSWQRETQY
J gene: TRBJ2-1; CDR3 length: 12; V gene: TRBV19; CDR3 protein: ASKAGFTYNEQF
J gene: TRBJ2-7; CDR3 length: 13; V gene: TRBV5-1; CDR3 protein: ASSLEGQGFDEQY
J gene: TRBJ2-5; CDR3 length: 12; V gene: TRBV7-2; CDR3 protein: ASSLRQGDGTQY
J gene: TRBJ2-1; CDR3 length: 15; V gene: TRBV9; CDR3 protein: ASSVETSTSSYNEQF
J gene: TRBJ2-3; CDR3 length: 12; V gene: TRBV29-1; CDR3 protein: SVGVLAGTDTQY
J gene: TRBJ2-2; CDR3 length: 14; V gene: TRBV29-1; CDR3 protein: SVKLEGALNTGELF
J gene: TRBJ1-1; CDR3 length: 12; V gene: TRBV7-2; CDR3 protein: ASSFTTVNTEAF
J gene: TRBJ1-1; CDR3 length: 13; V gene: TRBV7-9; CDR3 protein: ASSLDAGAVTEAF
J gene: TRBJ2-1; CDR3 length: 11; V gene: TRBV5-6; CDR3 protein: ASSLVSLSEQF
J gene: TRBJ1-5; CDR3 length: 13; V gene: TRBV27; CDR3 protein: ASSNAGTAIQPQH
J gene: TRBJ1-5; CDR3 length: 15; V gene: TRBV4-1; CDR3 protein: ASSQEHGEGGNQPQH
J gene: TRBJ2-7; CDR3 length: 12; V gene: TRBV19; CDR3 protein: ASRGQGASYEQY
J gene: TRBJ1-1; CDR3 length: 15; V gene: TRBV30; CDR3 protein: AWSRLVSVEGGTEAF
J gene: TRBJ2-6; CDR3 length: 16; V gene: TRBV18; CDR3 protein: ASSPPGAESSGANVLT
J gene: TRBJ2-1; CDR3 length: 15; V gene: TRBV7-3; CDR3 protein: ASSLSGGGGTTDEQF
J gene: TRBJ1-2; CDR3 length: 10; V gene: TRBV7-9; CDR3 protein: ASSLGTDGYT
J gene: TRBJ2-1; CDR3 length: 13; V gene: TRBV5-1; CDR3 protein: ASSLGTGEHNEQF
J gene: TRBJ1-2; CDR3 length: 10; V gene: TRBV7-9; CDR3 protein: ASGTSSYGYT
J gene: TRBJ2-1; CDR3 length: 11; V gene: TRBV11-2; CDR3 protein: ASSLGASGRQF
J gene: TRBJ2-2; CDR3 length: 11; V gene: TRBV6-1; CDR3 protein: ASKTGVTGELF
J gene: TRBJ1-1; CDR3 length: 16; V gene: TRBV30; CDR3 protein: AWSVSGLVPVLLTEAF
J gene: TRBJ2-7; CDR3 length: 12; V gene: TRBV7-2; CDR3 protein: ASSPYRDIHEQY
J gene: TRBJ2-3; CDR3 length: 14; V gene: TRBV7-9; CDR3 protein: ASSLGASGGTDTQY
J gene: TRBJ1-2; CDR3 length: 11; V gene: TRBV10-3; CDR3 protein: AISESRVQGYT
J gene: TRBJ1-1; CDR3 length: 15; V gene: TRBV7-2; CDR3 protein: ASSTDRVLRTNTEAF
J gene: TRBJ1-5; CDR3 length: 12; V gene: TRBV7-2; CDR3 protein: ASSHRQGEQPQH
J gene: TRBJ2-7; CDR3 length: 15; V gene: TRBV4-2; CDR3 protein: ASSQDEQAGGSYEQY
J gene: TRBJ2-5; CDR3 length: 16; V gene: TRBV7-9; CDR3 protein: ASSPKEKGGRTQETQY
J gene: TRBJ1-1; CDR3 length: 11; V gene: TRBV4-3; CDR3 protein: ASSQDLTAEAF
J gene: TRBJ1-6; CDR3 length: 12; V gene: TRBV30; CDR3 protein: AWSAGQGNSPLH
J gene: TRBJ2-5; CDR3 length: 9; V gene: TRBV7-9; CDR3 protein: ASVSEETQY